The clone carrying this TCR beta chain was picked up one time. This sample was taken from a study of blood T cell repertoires in COVID-19. Per germline, CDR1 SGHRS and CDR2 YFSETQ. The germline V and J ends were trimmed by 1 base and 4 bases, with 8 bases remaining between them. The CDR3 covers 14 residues. Assay used: immunoSEQ multiplex PCR; TCRdb lists only in-frame clones, some missing. The sample comprises around 200,000 clones, roughly nine tenths of which are singletons, and roughly 2.8% rests with the top ten. The rearrangement links TRBV5-1 to TRBJ1-4; no firm D call. This sequence originates from a woman younger than 45 who had recovered from COVID-19. Sequencing was done on a sample of PBMCs or T cells enriched from blood (not recorded which). Written as DNA, the CDR3 is TGCGCCAGCAGCTTGCGTCAGAATAATGAAAAACTGTTTTTT. Translated, it gives CASSLRQNNEKLFF.